This T cell receptor beta chain is drawn from a study of OX40 agonist ivuxolimab in advanced cancers. Study background: Dose-escalation patients suffered from hepatocellular carcinoma, melanoma, renal cell or head and neck cancer.

The CDR3 totals 15 residues. With V trimmed by 2 bases and J by 3 bases, 6 bases remained unmatched. Per germline, CDR1 MGHDK and CDR2 SYGVNS. Study findings and constraints: Fewer expanded clones were found on average in CD4+ than in CD8+ T cells.

As for this clone: Its target is unknown.

Profiled with immunoSEQ multiplex PCR; TCRdb holds only in-frame clones, not every one. The sample has 15,000 to 20,000 clones, roughly 87% seen once. The sequence was obtained from an adult with an advanced solid tumor such as melanoma, head and neck, liver or kidney cancer. The sequenced sample was CD4+ or CD8+ T cells sorted from blood, obtained in a trial of the OX40 agonist ivuxolimab. The chain carries TRBV25-1 and TRBJ2-7, with TRBD1 matching 8 bases. CDR3 residues: CASSEGIGQGYEQYF. The CDR3, as DNA: TGTGCCAGCAGTGAAGGGATAGGACAGGGCTACGAGCAGTACTTC.